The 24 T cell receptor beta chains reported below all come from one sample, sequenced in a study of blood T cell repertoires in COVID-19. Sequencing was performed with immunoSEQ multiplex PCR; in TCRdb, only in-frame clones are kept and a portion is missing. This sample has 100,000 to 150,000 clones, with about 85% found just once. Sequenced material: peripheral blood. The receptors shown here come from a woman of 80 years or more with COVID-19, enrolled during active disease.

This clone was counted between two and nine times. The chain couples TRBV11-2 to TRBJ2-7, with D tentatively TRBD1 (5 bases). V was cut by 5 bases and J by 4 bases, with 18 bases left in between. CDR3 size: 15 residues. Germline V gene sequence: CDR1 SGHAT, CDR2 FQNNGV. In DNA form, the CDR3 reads TGTGCCAGCAGCATGACAGCACCCCTTTCTTACGAGCAGTACTTC. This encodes CASSMTAPLSYEQYF.

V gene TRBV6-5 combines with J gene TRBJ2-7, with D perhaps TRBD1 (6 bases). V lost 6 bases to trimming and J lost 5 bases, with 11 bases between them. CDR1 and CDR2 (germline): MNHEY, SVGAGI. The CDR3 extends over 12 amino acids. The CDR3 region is CASRSQGNEQYF. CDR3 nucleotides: TGTGCCAGCAGATCTCAGGGGAACGAGCAGTACTTC.

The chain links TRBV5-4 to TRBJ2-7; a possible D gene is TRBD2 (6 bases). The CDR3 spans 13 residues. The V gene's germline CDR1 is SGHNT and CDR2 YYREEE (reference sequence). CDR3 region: CATGTEGTYEQYF. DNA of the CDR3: TGTGCAACCGGGACGGAGGGGACCTACGAGCAGTACTTC.

Here the CDR3 DNA reads TGTGCCATCAGCCCCAGGGGCACAGATACGCAGTATTTT. Protein: CAISPRGTDTQYF. This sequence joins TRBV10-3 and TRBJ2-3; tentative D call: TRBD1 (5 bases). Germline V gives CDR1 ENHRY, CDR2 SYGVKD. The CDR3 covers 13 residues. V was cut by 6 bases and J by 1 base, with 8 bases left in between.

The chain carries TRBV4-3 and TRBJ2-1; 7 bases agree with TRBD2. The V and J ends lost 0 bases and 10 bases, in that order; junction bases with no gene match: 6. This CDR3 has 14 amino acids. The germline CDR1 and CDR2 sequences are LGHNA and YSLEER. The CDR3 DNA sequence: TGCGCCAGCAGCCAAGATAGGGCTAGCGGCGAGCAGTTCTTC. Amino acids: CASSQDRASGEQFF.

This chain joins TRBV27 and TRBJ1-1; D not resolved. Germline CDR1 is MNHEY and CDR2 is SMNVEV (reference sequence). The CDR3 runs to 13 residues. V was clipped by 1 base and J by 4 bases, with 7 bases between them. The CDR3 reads CASSLYRGTEAFF. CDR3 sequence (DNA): TGTGCCAGCAGTTTATATCGAGGCACTGAAGCTTTCTTT.

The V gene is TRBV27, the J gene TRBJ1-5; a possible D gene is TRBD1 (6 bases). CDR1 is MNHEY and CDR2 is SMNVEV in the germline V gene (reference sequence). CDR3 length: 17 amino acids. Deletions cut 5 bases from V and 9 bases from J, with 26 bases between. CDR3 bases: TGTGCCAGCAGTCCCGTTGCCTGGTTACAGGGCCCCGGGCCCCAGCATTTT. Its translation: CASSPVAWLQGPGPQHF.

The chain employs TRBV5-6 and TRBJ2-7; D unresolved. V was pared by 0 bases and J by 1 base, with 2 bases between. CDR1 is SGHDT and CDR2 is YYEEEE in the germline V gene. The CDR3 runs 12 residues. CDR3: CASSLASYEQYF. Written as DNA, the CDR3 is TGTGCCAGCAGCTTGGCATCCTACGAGCAGTACTTC. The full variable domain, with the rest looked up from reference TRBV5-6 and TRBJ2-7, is DAGVTQSPTHLIKTRGQQVTLRCSPKSGHDTVSWYQQALGQGPQFIFQYYEEEERQRGNFPDRFSGHQFPNYSSELNVNALLLGDSALYLCASSLASYEQYFGPGTRLTVT.

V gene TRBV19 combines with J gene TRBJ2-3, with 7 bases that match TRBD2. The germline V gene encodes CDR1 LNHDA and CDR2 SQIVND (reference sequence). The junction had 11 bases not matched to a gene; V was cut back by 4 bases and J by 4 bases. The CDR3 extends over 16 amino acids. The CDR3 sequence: CASSTSRTSGADTQYF. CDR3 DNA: TGTGCCAGTAGTACTTCCCGGACTAGTGGGGCAGATACGCAGTATTTT.

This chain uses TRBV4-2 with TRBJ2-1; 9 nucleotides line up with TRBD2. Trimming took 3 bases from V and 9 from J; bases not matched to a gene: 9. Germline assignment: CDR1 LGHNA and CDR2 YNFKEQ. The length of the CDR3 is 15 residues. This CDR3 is CASSHVAGEVGEQFF. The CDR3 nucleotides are TGTGCCAGCAGCCACGTAGCGGGAGAAGTAGGTGAGCAGTTCTTC.

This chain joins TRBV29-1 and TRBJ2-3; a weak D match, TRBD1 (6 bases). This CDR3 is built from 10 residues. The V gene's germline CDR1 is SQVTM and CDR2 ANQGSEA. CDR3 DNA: TGCAGTGAGACAGGTGATACGCAGTATTTT. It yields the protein CSETGDTQYF.

Here the CDR3 reads CASSNGRGPAQETQYF. CDR3 nucleotide sequence: TGTGCCAGCAGCAACGGGCGGGGCCCCGCTCAAGAGACCCAGTACTTC. The gene calls are TRBV11-2 and TRBJ2-5, with D possibly matching TRBD2 (6 bases). The V end lost 5 bases, the J end lost 2 bases, and 18 bases lay between the germline ends. Germline V lookup: CDR1 SGHAT, CDR2 FQNNGV. CDR3 size: 16 residues.

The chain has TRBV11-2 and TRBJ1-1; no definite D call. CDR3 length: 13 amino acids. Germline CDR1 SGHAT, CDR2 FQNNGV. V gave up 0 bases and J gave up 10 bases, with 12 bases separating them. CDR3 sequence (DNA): TGTGCCAGCAGCTTAGACTTGCGGGTTTCAGCTTTCTTT. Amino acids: CASSLDLRVSAFF.

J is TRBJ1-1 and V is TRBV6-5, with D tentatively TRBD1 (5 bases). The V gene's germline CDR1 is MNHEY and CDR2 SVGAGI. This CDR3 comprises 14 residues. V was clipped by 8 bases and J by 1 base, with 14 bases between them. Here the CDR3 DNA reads TGTGCCAGCTCTCCGGACACGACGAACACTGAAGCTTTCTTT. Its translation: CASSPDTTNTEAFF.

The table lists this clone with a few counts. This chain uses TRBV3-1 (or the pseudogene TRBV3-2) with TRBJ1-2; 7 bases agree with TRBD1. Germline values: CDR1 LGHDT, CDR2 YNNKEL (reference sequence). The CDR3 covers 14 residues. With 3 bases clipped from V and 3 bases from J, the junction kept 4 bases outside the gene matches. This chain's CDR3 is CASSQGTVDYGYTF. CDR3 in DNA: TGTGCCAGCAGCCAGGGGACAGTTGACTATGGCTACACCTTC.

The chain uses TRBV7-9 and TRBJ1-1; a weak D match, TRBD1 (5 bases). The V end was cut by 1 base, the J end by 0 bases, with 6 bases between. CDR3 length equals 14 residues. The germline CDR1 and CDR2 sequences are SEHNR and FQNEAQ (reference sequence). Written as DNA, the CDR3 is TGTGCCAGCAGCTTAGGACAGCTGAACACTGAAGCTTTCTTT. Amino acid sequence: CASSLGQLNTEAFF.

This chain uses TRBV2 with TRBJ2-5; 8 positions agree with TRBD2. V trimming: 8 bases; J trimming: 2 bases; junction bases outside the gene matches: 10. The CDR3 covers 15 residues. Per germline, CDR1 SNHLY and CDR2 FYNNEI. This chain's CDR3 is CASRGAGGNQETQYF. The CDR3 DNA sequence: TGTGCCAGCCGGGGGGCGGGAGGTAATCAAGAGACCCAGTACTTC.

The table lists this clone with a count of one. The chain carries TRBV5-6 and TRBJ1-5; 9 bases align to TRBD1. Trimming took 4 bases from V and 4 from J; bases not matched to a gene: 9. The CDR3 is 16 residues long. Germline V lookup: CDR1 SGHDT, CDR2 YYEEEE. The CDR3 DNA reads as TGTGCCAGCAGCCGGTGGGACAGGGAAAAAAATCAGCCCCAGCATTTT. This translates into CASSRWDREKNQPQHF. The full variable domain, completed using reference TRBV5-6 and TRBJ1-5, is DAGVTQSPTHLIKTRGQQVTLRCSPKSGHDTVSWYQQALGQGPQFIFQYYEEEERQRGNFPDRFSGHQFPNYSSELNVNALLLGDSALYLCASSRWDREKNQPQHFGDGTRLSIL.

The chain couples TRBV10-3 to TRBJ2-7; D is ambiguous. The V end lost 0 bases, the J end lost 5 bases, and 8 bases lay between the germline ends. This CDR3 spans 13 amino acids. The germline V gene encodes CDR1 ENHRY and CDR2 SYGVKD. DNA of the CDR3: TGTGCCATCAGTGAGTCGCCAGGTGACGAGCAGTACTTC. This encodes CAISESPGDEQYF.

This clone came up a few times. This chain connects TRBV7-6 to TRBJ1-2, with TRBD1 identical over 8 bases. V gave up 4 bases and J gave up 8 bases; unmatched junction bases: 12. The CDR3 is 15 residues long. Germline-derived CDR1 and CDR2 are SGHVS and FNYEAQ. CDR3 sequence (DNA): TGTGCCAGCAGCTCCCCTCATACAGGGGGGGTAGGCTACACCTTC. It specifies CASSSPHTGGVGYTF.

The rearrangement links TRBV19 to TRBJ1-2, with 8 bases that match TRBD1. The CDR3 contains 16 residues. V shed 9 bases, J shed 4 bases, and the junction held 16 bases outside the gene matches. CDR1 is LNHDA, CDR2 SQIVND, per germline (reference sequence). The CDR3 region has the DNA TGTGCCAGCCAGCGGAGCATATCCGGGACAGGCTATGGCTACACCTTC. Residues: CASQRSISGTGYGYTF.

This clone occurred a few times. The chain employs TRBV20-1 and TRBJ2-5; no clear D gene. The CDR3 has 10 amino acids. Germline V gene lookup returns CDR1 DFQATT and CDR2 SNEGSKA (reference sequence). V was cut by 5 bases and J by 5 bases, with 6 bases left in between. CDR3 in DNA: TGCAGTGCTGTCGAGGAGACCCAGTACTTC. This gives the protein CSAVEETQYF.

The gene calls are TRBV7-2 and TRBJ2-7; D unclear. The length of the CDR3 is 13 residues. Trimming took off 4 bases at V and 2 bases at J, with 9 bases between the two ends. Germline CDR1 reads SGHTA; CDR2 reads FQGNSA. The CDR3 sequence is CASSSAATYEQYF. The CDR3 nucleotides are TGTGCCAGCAGCTCGGCAGCGACCTACGAGCAGTACTTC.

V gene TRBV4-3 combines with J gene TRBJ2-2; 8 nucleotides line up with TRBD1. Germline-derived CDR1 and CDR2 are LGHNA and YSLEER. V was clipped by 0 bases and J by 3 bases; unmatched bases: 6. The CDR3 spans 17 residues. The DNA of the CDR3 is TGCGCCAGCAGCCAAGACTTCGGGACAGGACACACCGGGGAGCTGTTTTTT. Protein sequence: CASSQDFGTGHTGELFF.